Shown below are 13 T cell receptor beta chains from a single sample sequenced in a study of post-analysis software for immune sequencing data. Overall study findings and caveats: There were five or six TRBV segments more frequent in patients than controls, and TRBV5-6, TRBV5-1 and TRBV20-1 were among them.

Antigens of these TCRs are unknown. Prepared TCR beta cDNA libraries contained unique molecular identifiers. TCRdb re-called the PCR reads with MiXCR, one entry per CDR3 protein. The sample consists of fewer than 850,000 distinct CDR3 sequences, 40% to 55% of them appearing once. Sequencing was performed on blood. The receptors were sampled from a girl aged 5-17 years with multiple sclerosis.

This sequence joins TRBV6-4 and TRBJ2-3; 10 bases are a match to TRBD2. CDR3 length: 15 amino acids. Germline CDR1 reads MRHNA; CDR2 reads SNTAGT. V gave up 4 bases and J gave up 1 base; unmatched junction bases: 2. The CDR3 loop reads CASSVTSGGTDTQYF. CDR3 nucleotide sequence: TGTGCCAGCAGTGTTACTAGCGGGGGCACAGATACGCAGTATTTT.

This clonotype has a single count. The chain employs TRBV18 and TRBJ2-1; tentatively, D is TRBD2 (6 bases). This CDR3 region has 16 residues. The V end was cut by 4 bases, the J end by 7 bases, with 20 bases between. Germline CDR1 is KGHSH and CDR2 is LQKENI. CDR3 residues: CASSRTWGGVGNEQFF. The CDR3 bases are TGTGCCAGCTCACGTACGTGGGGAGGAGTTGGGAATGAGCAGTTCTTC. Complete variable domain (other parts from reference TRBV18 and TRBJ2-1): NAGVMQNPRHLVRRRGQEARLRCSPMKGHSHVYWYRQLPEEGLKFMVYLQKENIIDESGMPKERFSAEFPKEGPSILRIQQVVRGDSAAYFCASSRTWGGVGNEQFFGPGTRLTVL.

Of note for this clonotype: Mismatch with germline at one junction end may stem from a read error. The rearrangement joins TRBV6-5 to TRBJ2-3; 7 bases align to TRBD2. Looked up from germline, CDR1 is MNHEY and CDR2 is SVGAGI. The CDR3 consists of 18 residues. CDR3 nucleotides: TGCGCCAGCAGTTACTCGGTAGTGGGCGGGAGAATCTCAGATACGCAGTATTTT. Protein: CASSYSVVGGRISDTQYF.

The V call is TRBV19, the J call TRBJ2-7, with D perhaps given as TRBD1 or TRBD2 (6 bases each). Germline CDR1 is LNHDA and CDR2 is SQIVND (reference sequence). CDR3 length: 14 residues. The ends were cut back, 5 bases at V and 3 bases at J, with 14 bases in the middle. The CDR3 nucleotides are TGTGCCAGTAGTCCTCACAGGGACTTCTACGAGCAGTACTTC. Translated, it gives CASSPHRDFYEQYF.

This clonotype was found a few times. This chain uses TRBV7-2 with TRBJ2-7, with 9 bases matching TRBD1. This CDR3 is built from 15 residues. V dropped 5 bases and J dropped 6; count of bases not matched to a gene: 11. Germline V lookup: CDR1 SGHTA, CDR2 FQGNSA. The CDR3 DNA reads TGTGCCAGCAGCGGACCGGGACAGGGAAGAGGCGAGCAGTACTTC. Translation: CASSGPGQGRGEQYF.

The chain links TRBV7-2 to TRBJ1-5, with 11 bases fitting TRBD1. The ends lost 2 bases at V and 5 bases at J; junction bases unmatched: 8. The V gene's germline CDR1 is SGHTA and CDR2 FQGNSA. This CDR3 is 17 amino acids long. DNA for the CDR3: TGTGCCAGCAGCTTAAAATGGGGACAGGGGGTTGATCAGCCCCAGCATTTT. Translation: CASSLKWGQGVDQPQHF.

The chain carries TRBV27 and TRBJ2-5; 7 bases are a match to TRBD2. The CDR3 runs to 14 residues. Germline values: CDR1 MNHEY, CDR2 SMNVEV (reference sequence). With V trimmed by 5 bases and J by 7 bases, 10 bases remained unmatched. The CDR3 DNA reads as TGTGCCAGCAGTCCGCCGGGGGGACCGGTGACCCAGTACTTC. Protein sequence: CASSPPGGPVTQYF.

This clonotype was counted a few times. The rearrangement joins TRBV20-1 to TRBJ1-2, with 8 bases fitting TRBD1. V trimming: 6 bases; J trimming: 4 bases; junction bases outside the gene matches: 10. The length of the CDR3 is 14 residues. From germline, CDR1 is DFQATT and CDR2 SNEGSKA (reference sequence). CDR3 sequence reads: CSASGTGDFYGYTF. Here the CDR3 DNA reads TGCAGTGCATCCGGGACAGGAGATTTCTATGGCTACACCTTC.

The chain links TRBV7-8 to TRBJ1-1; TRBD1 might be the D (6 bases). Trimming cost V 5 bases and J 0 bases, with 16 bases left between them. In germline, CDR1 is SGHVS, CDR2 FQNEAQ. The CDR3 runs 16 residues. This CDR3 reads CASSLRTDRMNTEAFF. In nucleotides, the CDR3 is TGTGCCAGCAGCCTCCGGACAGATCGCATGAACACTGAAGCTTTCTTT. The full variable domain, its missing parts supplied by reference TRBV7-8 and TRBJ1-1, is GAGVSQSPRYKVAKRGQDVALRCDPISGHVSLFWYQQALGQGPEFLTYFQNEAQLDKSGLPSDRFFAERPEGSVSTLKIQRTQQEDSAVYLCASSLRTDRMNTEAFFGQGTRLTVV.

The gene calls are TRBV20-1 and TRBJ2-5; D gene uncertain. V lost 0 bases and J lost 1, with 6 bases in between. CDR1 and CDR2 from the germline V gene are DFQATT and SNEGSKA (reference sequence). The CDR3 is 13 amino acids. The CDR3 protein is CSARDTIQETQYF. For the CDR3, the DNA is TGCAGTGCTAGAGATACTATCCAAGAGACCCAGTACTTC.

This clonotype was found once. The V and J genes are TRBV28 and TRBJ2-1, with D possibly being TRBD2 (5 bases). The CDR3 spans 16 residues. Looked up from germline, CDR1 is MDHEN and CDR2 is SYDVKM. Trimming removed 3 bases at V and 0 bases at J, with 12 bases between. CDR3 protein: CASSFGSVGSYNEQFF. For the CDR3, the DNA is TGTGCCAGCAGTTTTGGGAGCGTGGGCTCCTACAATGAGCAGTTCTTC.

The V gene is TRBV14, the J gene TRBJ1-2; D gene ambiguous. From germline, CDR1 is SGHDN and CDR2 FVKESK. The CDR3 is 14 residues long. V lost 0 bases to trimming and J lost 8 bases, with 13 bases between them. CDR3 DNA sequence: TGTGCCAGCAGCCAAGATCTCTCGAAGGCCGGCTACACCTTC. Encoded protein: CASSQDLSKAGYTF.

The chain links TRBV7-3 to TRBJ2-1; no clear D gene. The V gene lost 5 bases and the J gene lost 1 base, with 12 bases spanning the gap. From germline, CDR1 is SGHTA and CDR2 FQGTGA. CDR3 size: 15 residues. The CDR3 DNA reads TGTGCCAGCAGCCAAAGGCCTAATTCCTACAATGAGCAGTTCTTC. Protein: CASSQRPNSYNEQFF. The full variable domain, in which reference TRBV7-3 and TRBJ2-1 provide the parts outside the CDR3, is GAGVSQTPSNKVTEKGKYVELRCDPISGHTALYWYRQSLGQGPEFLIYFQGTGAADDSGLPNDRFFAVRPEGSVSTLKIQRTERGDSAVYLCASSQRPNSYNEQFFGPGTRLTVL.